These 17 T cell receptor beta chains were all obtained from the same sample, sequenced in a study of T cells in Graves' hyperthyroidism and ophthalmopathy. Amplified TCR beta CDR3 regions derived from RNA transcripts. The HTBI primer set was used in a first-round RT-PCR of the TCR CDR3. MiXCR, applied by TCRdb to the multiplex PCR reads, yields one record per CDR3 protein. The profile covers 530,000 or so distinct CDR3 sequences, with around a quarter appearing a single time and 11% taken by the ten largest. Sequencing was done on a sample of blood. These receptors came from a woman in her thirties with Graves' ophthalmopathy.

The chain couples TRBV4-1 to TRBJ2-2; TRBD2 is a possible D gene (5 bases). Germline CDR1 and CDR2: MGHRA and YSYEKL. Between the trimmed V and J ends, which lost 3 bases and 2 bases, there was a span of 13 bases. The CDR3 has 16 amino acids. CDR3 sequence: CASSQTETTNTGELFF. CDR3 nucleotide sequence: TGCGCCAGCAGCCAGACCGAGACTACCAACACCGGGGAGCTGTTTTTT.

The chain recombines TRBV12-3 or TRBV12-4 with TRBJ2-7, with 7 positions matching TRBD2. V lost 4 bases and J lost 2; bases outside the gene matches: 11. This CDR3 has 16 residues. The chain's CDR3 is CASSSLELSGTYEQYF. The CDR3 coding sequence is TGTGCCAGCAGTTCCCTAGAATTGAGCGGGACCTACGAGCAGTACTTC.

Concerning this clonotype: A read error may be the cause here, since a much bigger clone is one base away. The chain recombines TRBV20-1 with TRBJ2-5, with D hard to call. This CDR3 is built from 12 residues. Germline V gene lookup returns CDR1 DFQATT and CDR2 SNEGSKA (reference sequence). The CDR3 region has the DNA TGCAGTGCTAGAGCGGGTGAAGAGACCAAGTACTTC. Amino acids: CSARAGEETKYF.

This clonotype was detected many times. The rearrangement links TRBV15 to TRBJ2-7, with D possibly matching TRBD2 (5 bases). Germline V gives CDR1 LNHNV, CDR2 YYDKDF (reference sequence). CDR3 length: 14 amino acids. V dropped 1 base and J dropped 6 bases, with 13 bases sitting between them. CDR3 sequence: CATSRGEHSGEQYF. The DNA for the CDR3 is TGTGCCACCAGCAGAGGGGAGCATTCTGGCGAGCAGTACTTC.

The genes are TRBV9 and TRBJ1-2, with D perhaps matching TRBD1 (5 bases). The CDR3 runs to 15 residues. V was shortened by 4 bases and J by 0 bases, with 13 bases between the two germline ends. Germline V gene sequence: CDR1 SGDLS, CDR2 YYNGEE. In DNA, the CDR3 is TGTGCCAGCAGCCCTCGGGACGCGGCTAACTATGGCTACACCTTC. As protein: CASSPRDAANYGYTF.

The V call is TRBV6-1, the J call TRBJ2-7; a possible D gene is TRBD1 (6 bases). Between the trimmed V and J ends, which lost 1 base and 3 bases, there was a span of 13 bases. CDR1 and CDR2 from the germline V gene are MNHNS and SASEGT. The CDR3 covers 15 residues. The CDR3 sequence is CASSEGRGGGYEQYF. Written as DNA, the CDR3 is TGTGCCAGCAGTGAAGGCAGGGGTGGCGGCTACGAGCAGTACTTC.

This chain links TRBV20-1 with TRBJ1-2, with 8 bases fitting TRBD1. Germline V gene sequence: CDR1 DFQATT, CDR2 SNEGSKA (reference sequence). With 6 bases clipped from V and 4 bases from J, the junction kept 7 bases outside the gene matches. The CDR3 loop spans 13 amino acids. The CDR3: CSATTGEIYGYTF. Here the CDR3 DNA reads TGCAGTGCCACGACAGGGGAGATCTATGGCTACACCTTC.

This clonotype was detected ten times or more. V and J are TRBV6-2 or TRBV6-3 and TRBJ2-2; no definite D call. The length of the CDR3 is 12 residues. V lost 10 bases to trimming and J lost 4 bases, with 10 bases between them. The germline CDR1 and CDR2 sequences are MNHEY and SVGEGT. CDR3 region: CATRHSTGELFF. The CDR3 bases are TGTGCCACCAGACACTCCACCGGGGAGCTGTTTTTT.

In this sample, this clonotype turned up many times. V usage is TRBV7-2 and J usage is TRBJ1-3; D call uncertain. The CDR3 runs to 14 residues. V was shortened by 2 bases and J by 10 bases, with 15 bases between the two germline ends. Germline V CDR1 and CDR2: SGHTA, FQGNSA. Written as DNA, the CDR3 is TGTGCCAGCAGCTTATACCCGGACCATTTAACCATATATTTT. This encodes CASSLYPDHLTIYF.

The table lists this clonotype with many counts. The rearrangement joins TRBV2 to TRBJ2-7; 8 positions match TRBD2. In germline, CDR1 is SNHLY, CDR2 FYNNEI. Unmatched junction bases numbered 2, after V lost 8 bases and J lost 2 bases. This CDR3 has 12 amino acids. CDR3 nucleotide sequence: TGTGCCAGCCGGGGGGGGGCCTACGAGCAGTACTTC. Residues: CASRGGAYEQYF.

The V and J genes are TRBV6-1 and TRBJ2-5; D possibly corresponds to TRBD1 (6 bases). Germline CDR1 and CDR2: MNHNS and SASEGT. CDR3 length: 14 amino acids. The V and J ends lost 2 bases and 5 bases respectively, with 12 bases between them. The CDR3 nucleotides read TGTGCCAGCAGTGAATTCAAGAGGGGGGAGACCCAGTACTTC. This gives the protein CASSEFKRGETQYF.

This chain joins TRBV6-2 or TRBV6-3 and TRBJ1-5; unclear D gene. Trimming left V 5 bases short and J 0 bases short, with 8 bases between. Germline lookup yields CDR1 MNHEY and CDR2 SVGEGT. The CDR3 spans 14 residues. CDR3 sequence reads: CASSLQVSNQPQHF. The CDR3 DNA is TGTGCCAGCAGTCTTCAGGTTAGCAATCAGCCCCAGCATTTT.

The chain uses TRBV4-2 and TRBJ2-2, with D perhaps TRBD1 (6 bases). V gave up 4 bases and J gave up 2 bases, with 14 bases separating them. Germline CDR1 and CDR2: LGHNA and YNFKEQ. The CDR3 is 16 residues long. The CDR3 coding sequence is TGTGCCAGCAGCCCTCCAGGGACAACCAACACCGGGGAGCTGTTTTTT. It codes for CASSPPGTTNTGELFF.

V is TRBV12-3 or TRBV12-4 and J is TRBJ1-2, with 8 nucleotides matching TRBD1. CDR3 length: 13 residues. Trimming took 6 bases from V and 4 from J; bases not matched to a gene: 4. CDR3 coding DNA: TGTGCCAGCAGAATAACAGGGGGCTATGGCTACACCTTC. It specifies CASRITGGYGYTF.

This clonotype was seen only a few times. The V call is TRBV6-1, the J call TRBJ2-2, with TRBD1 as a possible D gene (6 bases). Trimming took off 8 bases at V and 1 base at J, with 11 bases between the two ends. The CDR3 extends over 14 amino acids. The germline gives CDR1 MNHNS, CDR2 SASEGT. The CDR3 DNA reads TGTGCCAGCCGGGACAACCTGAACACCGGGGAGCTGTTTTTT. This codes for CASRDNLNTGELFF.

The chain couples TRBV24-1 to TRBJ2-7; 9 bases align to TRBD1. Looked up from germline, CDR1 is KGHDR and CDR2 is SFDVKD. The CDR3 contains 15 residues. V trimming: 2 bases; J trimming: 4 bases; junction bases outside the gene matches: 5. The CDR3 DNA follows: TGTGCCACCAGTGATTCCGGGACAGGGTTATACGAGCAGTACTTC. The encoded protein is CATSDSGTGLYEQYF.

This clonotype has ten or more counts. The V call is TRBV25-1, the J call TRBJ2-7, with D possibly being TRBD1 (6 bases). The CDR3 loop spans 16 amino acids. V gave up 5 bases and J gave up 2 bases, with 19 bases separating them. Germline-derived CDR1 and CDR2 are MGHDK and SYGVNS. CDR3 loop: CASSPNTGQIAYEQYF. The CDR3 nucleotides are TGTGCCAGCAGTCCCAATACCGGACAGATAGCCTACGAGCAGTACTTC.